These 29 T cell receptor beta chains came from one sample sequenced in a study of blood T cell repertoires in COVID-19. Profiled with immunoSEQ multiplex PCR; TCRdb holds only in-frame clones, not every one. This sample has around 13,000 clones, with roughly 88% found just once. The sample taken for sequencing was peripheral blood. The receptors originated from a human donor in a cohort sampled during active COVID-19.

This chain joins TRBV27 and TRBJ2-1, with D possibly matching TRBD1 (6 bases). Germline assignment: CDR1 MNHEY and CDR2 SMNVEV (reference sequence). The CDR3 spans 16 residues. V lost 4 bases and J lost 9, with 22 bases in between. The chain's CDR3 is CASSWGRTKTGREQFF. In DNA form, the CDR3 reads TGTGCCAGCAGTTGGGGGCGGACGAAGACGGGGCGTGAGCAGTTCTTC.

The J gene is TRBJ2-7, the V gene TRBV2; TRBD1 aligns across 7 bases. Germline-derived CDR1 and CDR2 are SNHLY and FYNNEI. The V and J ends lost 5 bases and 7 bases, in that order; junction bases with no gene match: 11. The CDR3 covers 14 residues. The CDR3 protein is CASSFSTGDAEQYF. DNA for the CDR3: TGTGCCAGCAGTTTTTCAACAGGGGATGCAGAGCAGTACTTC. Using reference TRBV2 and TRBJ2-7 for the parts outside the CDR3, the full variable domain is EPEVTQTPSHQVTQMGQEVILRCVPISNHLYFYWYRQILGQKVEFLVSFYNNEISEKSEIFDDQFSVERPDGSNFTLKIRSTKLEDSAMYFCASSFSTGDAEQYFGPGTRLTVT.

The chain carries TRBV9 and TRBJ2-2; D is uncertain. The CDR3 sequence is 16 residues long. Trimming removed 1 base from V and 0 bases from J, with 10 bases in between. CDR1 is SGDLS, CDR2 YYNGEE, per germline. CDR3 amino acids: CASSVSSATNTGELFF. CDR3 bases: TGTGCCAGCAGCGTATCAAGCGCGACGAACACCGGGGAGCTGTTTTTT.

The chain carries TRBV5-1 and TRBJ2-3; 16 positions match TRBD2. The CDR3 has 19 amino acids. CDR1 is SGHRS and CDR2 is YFSETQ in the germline V gene. J gave up 4 bases and V 0 bases, and 8 bases lay outside the gene matches. The CDR3 is CASSLAGTSGGASSDTQYF. CDR3 bases: TGCGCCAGCAGCTTGGCCGGGACTAGCGGGGGGGCGTCCTCAGATACGCAGTATTTT.

The chain employs TRBV2 and TRBJ2-2; D could derive from TRBD1 or TRBD2 (7 bases each). There are 12 residues in the CDR3. The ends were cut back, 10 bases at V and 6 bases at J, with 12 bases in the middle. Germline assignment: CDR1 SNHLY and CDR2 FYNNEI. Here the CDR3 DNA reads TGTGCCACCAGGGGGGGACCCGGGGAGCTGTTTTTT. Protein product: CATRGGPGELFF.

The J gene is TRBJ2-7, the V gene TRBV6-5; D may be TRBD1 (7 bases). The CDR3 runs 13 residues. Trimming removed 6 bases at V and 0 bases at J, with 9 bases between. Germline lookup yields CDR1 MNHEY and CDR2 SVGAGI. The chain's CDR3 is CASRRDSSYEQYF. CDR3 DNA sequence: TGTGCCAGCAGGCGGGACAGCTCCTACGAGCAGTACTTC.

The rearrangement links TRBV30 to TRBJ1-5, with 9 bases identical to TRBD1. This CDR3 comprises 14 residues. Germline CDR1 is GTSNPN and CDR2 is SVGIG (reference sequence). With 2 bases clipped from V and 7 bases from J, the junction kept 6 bases outside the gene matches. The CDR3 spells CAWSFGTGTQPQHF. In DNA form, the CDR3 reads TGTGCCTGGAGTTTCGGGACAGGGACGCAGCCCCAGCATTTT.

The V call is TRBV30, the J call TRBJ2-2, with D possibly matching TRBD2 (6 bases). V lost 3 bases to trimming and J lost 6 bases, with 14 bases between them. Germline assignment: CDR1 GTSNPN and CDR2 SVGIG (reference sequence). The CDR3 sequence is 14 residues long. The CDR3 here is CAWRWAGKAGELFF. The CDR3 DNA is TGTGCCTGGAGGTGGGCGGGGAAGGCCGGGGAGCTGTTTTTT.

This rearrangement joins TRBV11-2 to TRBJ2-3, with TRBD1 matching 9 bases. This CDR3 contains 15 residues. V lost 4 bases and J lost 4; bases outside the gene matches: 6. CDR1 is SGHAT and CDR2 is FQNNGV in the germline V gene. CDR3 sequence: CASSSGTGLADTQYF. The CDR3 DNA is TGTGCCAGCAGCTCCGGGACAGGGTTGGCAGATACGCAGTATTTT.

J is TRBJ1-1 and V is TRBV5-1; D is unresolved. The V end was cut by 0 bases, the J end by 8 bases, with 8 bases between. The CDR3 contains 12 residues. Germline-derived CDR1 and CDR2 are SGHRS and YFSETQ. CDR3 loop: CASSLGQREAFF. Here the CDR3 DNA reads TGCGCCAGCAGCTTGGGGCAGCGGGAAGCTTTCTTT.

The rearrangement links TRBV4-2 to TRBJ2-7, with D possibly matching TRBD1 (7 bases). Deletions cut 4 bases from V and 2 bases from J, with 21 bases between. The germline V gene has CDR1 LGHNA and CDR2 YNFKEQ. The CDR3 runs 17 residues. The CDR3 DNA reads TGTGCCAGCAGCCCGGGACAGTGGGATAGCGGCACCTACGAGCAGTACTTC. As protein: CASSPGQWDSGTYEQYF.

The chain links TRBV5-1 to TRBJ1-4; 8 bases are a match to TRBD1. The CDR3 has 14 amino acids. From germline, CDR1 is SGHRS and CDR2 YFSETQ. With V trimmed by 3 bases and J by 4 bases, 2 bases remained unmatched. The CDR3 nucleotides are TGCGCCAGCAGCTCCGGACAGGGTAATGAAAAACTGTTTTTT. As protein: CASSSGQGNEKLFF.

The chain carries TRBV5-1 and TRBJ2-1, with D perhaps TRBD2 (7 bases). The V end was cut by 4 bases, the J end by 8 bases, with 16 bases between. CDR1 is SGHRS and CDR2 is YFSETQ in the germline V gene. The CDR3 totals 14 residues. The CDR3 coding sequence is TGCGCCAGCAGCACCTACAGGGAGGGCCATGAGCAGTTCTTC. Encoded protein: CASSTYREGHEQFF.

The V call is TRBV20-1, the J call TRBJ1-5; TRBD1 aligns across 12 bases. J lost 6 bases, V lost 3 bases, and 12 bases had no gene match. The CDR3 runs to 17 residues. Germline CDR1 DFQATT, CDR2 SNEGSKA (reference sequence). The chain's CDR3 is CSASTPGQGARVQPQHF. The CDR3 nucleotides read TGCAGTGCTAGTACCCCGGGACAGGGGGCGCGGGTTCAGCCCCAGCATTTT.

The table lists this clone with a few counts. V and J are TRBV11-3 and TRBJ2-3; 10 bases are shared with TRBD1. The CDR3 is 15 residues long. Germline CDR1 SGHNT, CDR2 YENEEA. With V trimmed by 5 bases and J by 3 bases, 5 bases remained unmatched. The CDR3 DNA is TGTGCCAGCAGCCCTCGACAGGGGGCAACAGATACGCAGTATTTT. Translation gives CASSPRQGATDTQYF.

The rearrangement uses TRBV5-5 and TRBJ2-7, with a tentative D call TRBD2 (5 bases). CDR1 and CDR2 (germline): SGHKS, YYEKEE (reference sequence). Trimming took 0 bases from V and 0 from J, leaving 16 bases between them. This CDR3 is 17 amino acids long. CDR3 residues: CASSLEPLGRGSYEQYF. The CDR3 nucleotides are TGTGCCAGCAGCTTGGAGCCTCTAGGTCGGGGCTCCTACGAGCAGTACTTC.

The chain employs TRBV27 and TRBJ2-5, with 8 bases fitting TRBD1. Trimming took 5 bases from V and 5 from J; bases not matched to a gene: 13. This CDR3 contains 16 residues. CDR1 is MNHEY and CDR2 is SMNVEV in the germline V gene (reference sequence). CDR3 sequence: CASSQLPGGSGETQYF. CDR3 coding DNA: TGTGCCAGCAGTCAGTTACCAGGGGGCAGTGGGGAGACCCAGTACTTC.

The V call is TRBV7-9, the J call TRBJ2-3; TRBD2 aligns across 14 bases. V trimming: 5 bases; J trimming: 5 bases; junction bases outside the gene matches: 6. Germline V gene data show CDR1 as SEHNR and CDR2 as FQNEAQ (reference sequence). The CDR3 consists of 16 residues. The CDR3 here is CASSRLAGGQGDTQYF. The CDR3 coding sequence is TGTGCCAGCAGCCGACTAGCGGGAGGGCAGGGAGATACGCAGTATTTT.

This clone has a handful of counts. The chain recombines TRBV2 with TRBJ2-1; D possibly corresponds to TRBD2 (5 bases). The CDR3 is 11 amino acids. Per the germline V gene, CDR1 is SNHLY and CDR2 is FYNNEI. Trimming cost V 2 bases and J 10 bases, with 6 bases left between them. The CDR3 region has the DNA TGTGCCAGCAGTGAAAGGAGGGAGCAGTTCTTC. Amino acid sequence: CASSERREQFF.

This clone is a singleton in its sample. The V call is TRBV30, the J call TRBJ2-7, with D maybe TRBD1 (5 bases). The V and J ends lost 3 bases and 6 bases respectively, with 18 bases between them. The length of the CDR3 is 14 residues. CDR1 is GTSNPN, CDR2 SVGIG, per germline (reference sequence). CDR3 loop: CAWRESAGSTEQYF. As DNA, the CDR3 is TGTGCCTGGAGAGAATCGGCAGGGTCGACCGAGCAGTACTTC. Full variable domain (outside the CDR3, taken from reference TRBV30 and TRBJ2-7): SQTIHQWPATLVQPVGSPLSLECTVEGTSNPNLYWYRQAAGRGLQLLFYSVGIGQISSEVPQNLSASRPQDRQFILSSKKLLLSDSGFYLCAWRESAGSTEQYFGPGTRLTVT.

This clone showed up just a few times. The chain joins TRBV27 to TRBJ1-5, with 7 bases aligning to TRBD1. The CDR3 totals 14 residues. The J segment lost 7 bases and the V segment lost 1 base, leaving 4 bases of the junction unmatched. Germline V gene lookup returns CDR1 MNHEY and CDR2 SMNVEV (reference sequence). Here the CDR3 reads CASSLLQGSQPQHF. The CDR3 nucleotides are TGTGCCAGCAGTTTATTACAGGGGAGCCAGCCCCAGCATTTT.

This chain's CDR3 is CASSSQSPLSGNTIYF. CDR3 bases: TGTGCCAGCAGCTCACAGAGTCCTCTCTCTGGAAACACCATATATTTT. The rearrangement links TRBV7-2 to TRBJ1-3; D remains unclear. This CDR3 contains 16 residues. Germline V gene lookup returns CDR1 SGHTA and CDR2 FQGNSA. Deletions cut 4 bases from V and 0 bases from J, with 13 bases between.

This chain joins TRBV9 and TRBJ2-6; TRBD1 might be the D (6 bases). V was pared by 3 bases and J by 2 bases, with 12 bases between. Germline V gives CDR1 SGDLS, CDR2 YYNGEE. The CDR3 extends over 16 amino acids. CDR3 residues: CASSGTELAGANVLTF. The CDR3 DNA reads as TGTGCCAGCAGCGGGACAGAGCTCGCTGGGGCCAACGTCCTGACTTTC.

This clone was observed a few times. This rearrangement joins TRBV30 to TRBJ2-1; TRBD2 matches 8 bases. J lost 6 bases, V lost 2 bases, and 3 bases had no gene match. The germline V gene has CDR1 GTSNPN and CDR2 SVGIG (reference sequence). The CDR3 is made up of 13 amino acids. CDR3 in amino acids: CAWSSGGVNEQFF. The CDR3, as DNA: TGTGCCTGGAGTAGCGGGGGAGTCAATGAGCAGTTCTTC.

The chain has TRBV7-9 and TRBJ1-1; unclear D gene. V lost 3 bases and J 1 base, leaving 6 bases between the germline ends. The germline V gene has CDR1 SEHNR and CDR2 FQNEAQ (reference sequence). This CDR3 contains 13 residues. The CDR3 DNA follows: TGTGCCAGCAGCTTCAGCGAGAACACTGAAGCTTTCTTT. Translating it yields CASSFSENTEAFF.

This chain links TRBV5-1 with TRBJ2-2; 9 nucleotides line up with TRBD2. J was trimmed by 5 bases and V by 4 bases; bases with no gene match: 15. CDR1 and CDR2 from the germline V gene are SGHRS and YFSETQ. The CDR3 extends over 18 amino acids. The CDR3 here is CASSALTRGGAVTGELFF. CDR3 in DNA: TGCGCCAGCAGCGCATTAACTCGCGGGGGGGCCGTAACCGGGGAGCTGTTTTTT.

V usage is TRBV6-5 and J usage is TRBJ1-3; D is undetermined. From germline, CDR1 is MNHEY and CDR2 SVGAGI. Between the trimmed V and J ends, which lost 6 bases and 1 base, there was a span of 7 bases. CDR3 length equals 13 residues. CDR3 DNA sequence: TGTGCCAGCAGAACCGGGTCTGGAAACACCATATATTTT. It specifies CASRTGSGNTIYF.

This rearrangement joins TRBV9 to TRBJ2-3; TRBD2 aligns across 11 bases. V shed 0 bases, J shed 5 bases, and the junction held 14 bases outside the gene matches. Germline CDR1 and CDR2: SGDLS and YYNGEE. CDR3 length: 19 amino acids. CDR3 DNA sequence: TGTGCCAGCAGCGTAGGGGTTGGTAGCGGGAGGGCCCAGAGAGATACGCAGTATTTT. This encodes CASSVGVGSGRAQRDTQYF.

Within the sample, this clone is medium-sized. The CDR3 loop reads CASSPGTSGTQYF. Written as DNA, the CDR3 is TGTGCCAGTAGCCCCGGGACTAGCGGTACCCAGTACTTC. The genes are TRBV19 and TRBJ2-5, with 11 bases that match TRBD2. Per germline, CDR1 LNHDA and CDR2 SQIVND (reference sequence). V trimming: 6 bases; J trimming: 8 bases; junction bases outside the gene matches: 5. The CDR3 totals 13 residues.